The clone carrying this T cell receptor beta chain was detected once. The antigen remains undetermined. Memory T cells were CD45RO+, naive were CD45RA+, sorted by FACS. This sample is part of a study of regulatory dendritic cells for organ transplantation. Between the trimmed V and J ends, which lost 6 bases and 0 bases, there was a span of 11 bases. The germline gives CDR1 SNHLY, CDR2 FYNNEI. The CDR3 spans 14 residues. The study, taken as a whole, reports: The authors noted considerable between-person heterogeneity in alloreactive memory CD8+ cells. Regulatory dendritic cells appeared to expand memory CD8+ clones less than mature ones.

Only in-frame clones appear in the TCRdb table, and some are missing; sequencing was by immunoSEQ multiplex PCR. The data hold under 35,000 clones, with 82% observed a single time. The V call is TRBV2, the J call TRBJ1-1; a weak D match, TRBD1 (5 bases). This TCR came from a human donor in good health. Sequenced material: naive CD8+ T cells from blood. Indicated subset: CD45RA+ naive T cells. DNA for the CDR3: TGTGCCAGCAGCAGGTCGGGGGTGAACACTGAAGCTTTCTTT. Residues: CASSRSGVNTEAFF.